Described below is a single TCR beta chain sequence and its context. This sample was included in a study of blood T cell repertoires in COVID-19. Germline CDR1 reads LGHNA; CDR2 reads YNFKEQ. This CDR3 region has 15 residues. Trimming removed 1 base from V and 4 bases from J, with 11 bases in between. Assay used: immunoSEQ multiplex PCR; TCRdb lists only in-frame clones, some missing. The sample lists fewer than 350,000 clones, 88% occurring once. Material for sequencing was peripheral blood. The source of this sequence is a woman aged 30 to 39 with COVID-19, enrolled during active disease. The chain couples TRBV4-2 to TRBJ1-5; D unclear. The CDR3 region has the DNA TGTGCCAGCAGCCAAGGTTGGACGGGGAATCAGCCCCAGCATTTT. Protein: CASSQGWTGNQPQHF.